The 27 T cell receptor beta chains below come from one sample, sequenced in a study of blood T cell repertoires in COVID-19. TCRdb's copy holds only in-frame clones and misses some; the assay was immunoSEQ multiplex PCR. This table has approximately 480,000 clones, about 90% appearing once. Sequenced: PBMCs or T cells enriched from blood (not recorded which). The receptors here all came from a woman between 18 and 29 years old who had recovered from COVID-19.

This clone occurred once. The chain carries TRBV4-1 and TRBJ2-3, with TRBD2 matching 10 bases. The V gene end was trimmed by 3 bases and the J gene end by 0 bases; junction bases not matched to a gene: 3. The CDR3 contains 16 residues. CDR1 MGHRA and CDR2 YSYEKL come from the germline V gene. CDR3: CASSHLAGVSTDTQYF. The CDR3, as DNA: TGCGCCAGCAGCCACCTAGCGGGGGTTAGCACAGATACGCAGTATTTT.

A remark on this clone: At one end the junction does not follow the germline gene, possibly because of a read error. CDR3: CASSLVGVVWGLASHEQYF. The CDR3 region has the DNA TGTGCCAGCAGCTTGGTAGGGGTGGTTTGGGGACTAGCCTCCCACGAGCAGTACTTC. The chain links TRBV5-6 to TRBJ2-7; 9 positions match TRBD2. CDR3 length: 19 residues. CDR1 and CDR2 from the germline V gene are SGHDT and YYEEEE.

The V gene is TRBV9, the J gene TRBJ1-1, with a possible D match to TRBD1 (5 bases). Looked up from germline, CDR1 is SGDLS and CDR2 is YYNGEE. This CDR3 contains 15 residues. V lost 0 bases and J lost 0, with 9 bases in between. The CDR3 reads CASSVAGTLNTEAFF. CDR3 nucleotide sequence: TGTGCCAGCAGCGTAGCGGGGACTCTGAACACTGAAGCTTTCTTT.

V usage is TRBV19 and J usage is TRBJ1-5, with D possibly TRBD1 on 6 matching bases. CDR1 is LNHDA, CDR2 SQIVND, per germline (reference sequence). There are 16 residues in the CDR3. V was pared by 5 bases and J by 3 bases, with 17 bases between. The chain's CDR3 is CASSPRTEGNNQPQHF. The CDR3 bases are TGTGCCAGTAGTCCCCGGACAGAGGGGAACAATCAGCCCCAGCATTTT.

The chain carries TRBV25-1 and TRBJ1-4, with no clear D. Germline CDR1 reads MGHDK; CDR2 reads SYGVNS. The CDR3 is 15 amino acids. Trimming removed 3 bases from V and 5 bases from J, with 13 bases in between. This CDR3 reads CASSDLSGPNEKLFF. In nucleotides, the CDR3 is TGTGCCAGCAGTGATCTGAGCGGACCGAATGAAAAACTGTTTTTT.

V is TRBV27 and J is TRBJ1-1; possible D gene TRBD1, 6 bases. The V gene's germline CDR1 is MNHEY and CDR2 SMNVEV (reference sequence). The CDR3 length is 12 residues. With 4 bases removed from V and 11 bases from J, the gap between germline ends came to 14 bases. CDR3 nucleotides: TGTGCCAGCAGTTCCCGACAGGCTGGCGCTTTCTTT. Protein sequence: CASSSRQAGAFF.

The V call is TRBV2, the J call TRBJ2-5; a weak D match, TRBD2 (6 bases). The CDR3 covers 14 residues. V was clipped by 6 bases and J by 2 bases, with 13 bases between them. Germline loops: CDR1 SNHLY, CDR2 FYNNEI. The CDR3 here is CASSFTGVQETQYF. The CDR3 region has the DNA TGTGCCAGCAGCTTTACGGGGGTACAAGAGACCCAGTACTTC.

The chain has TRBV3-1 (or the pseudogene TRBV3-2) and TRBJ2-3; TRBD2 matches 7 bases. The CDR3 is made up of 16 amino acids. Trimming cost V 3 bases and J 2 bases; bases outside gene matches: 8. Per germline, CDR1 LGHDT and CDR2 YNNKEL (reference sequence). CDR3 sequence: CASSHRRDYATDTQYF. The CDR3 DNA is TGTGCCAGCAGCCACCGCCGGGACTATGCCACAGATACGCAGTATTTT.

V and J are TRBV7-9 and TRBJ1-3; possible D gene TRBD1, 5 bases. Looked up from germline, CDR1 is SEHNR and CDR2 is FQNEAQ (reference sequence). Trimming removed 1 base from V and 2 bases from J, with 9 bases in between. This CDR3 spans 15 amino acids. The CDR3 nucleotides are TGTGCCAGCAGCTTAGGGACACCCACTGGAAACACCATATATTTT. Amino acids: CASSLGTPTGNTIYF.

The chain combines TRBV5-5 with TRBJ2-5; the D is unclear. Germline CDR1 SGHKS, CDR2 YYEKEE (reference sequence). V lost 4 bases and J lost 0, with 10 bases in between. CDR3 length: 14 amino acids. CDR3: CASSAFGYQETQYF. The DNA of the CDR3 is TGTGCCAGCAGCGCCTTCGGGTACCAAGAGACCCAGTACTTC.

Remarks on this clone: The sample has other DNA sequences that encode this CDR3 too. V and J are TRBV4-1 and TRBJ1-1, with D perhaps matching TRBD1 (5 bases). This CDR3 region has 12 residues. Germline assignment: CDR1 MGHRA and CDR2 YSYEKL. V lost 4 bases to trimming and J lost 5 bases, with 8 bases between them. The CDR3 reads CASSPRGTEAFF. As DNA, the CDR3 is TGCGCCAGCAGCCCCCGGGGGACTGAAGCTTTCTTT.

Comments on this clone: Other DNA sequences in this specimen translate into the identical CDR3. The chain is built from TRBV4-1 and TRBJ2-7; D perhaps matches TRBD1 (6 bases). CDR3 length: 14 amino acids. CDR1 is MGHRA, CDR2 YSYEKL, per germline. V was cut by 4 bases and J by 0 bases, with 10 bases left in between. The chain's CDR3 is CASSPRDTSYEQYF. As DNA, the CDR3 is TGCGCCAGCAGCCCTCGGGACACCTCCTACGAGCAGTACTTC.

The chain employs TRBV3-1 (or the pseudogene TRBV3-2) and TRBJ1-2, with 9 bases fitting TRBD1. The CDR3 sequence is 15 residues long. With V trimmed by 4 bases and J by 4 bases, 7 bases remained unmatched. Germline V CDR1 and CDR2: LGHDT, YNNKEL (reference sequence). The CDR3 DNA reads as TGTGCCAGCAGCCGACAGGGGGACCTAGGCTATGGCTACACCTTC. As protein: CASSRQGDLGYGYTF.

In this sample, this clone turned up a few times. The gene calls are TRBV28 and TRBJ2-1; TRBD1 aligns across 8 bases. Germline V gives CDR1 MDHEN, CDR2 SYDVKM. V gave up 8 bases and J gave up 6 bases; unmatched junction bases: 9. The CDR3 has 14 amino acids. CDR3 nucleotides: TGTGCCAGCGTTCAGGGACAGGCATTCAATGAGCAGTTCTTC. Amino acids: CASVQGQAFNEQFF.

About this clone: Other DNA sequences within the sample encode an identical CDR3. This chain joins TRBV2 and TRBJ1-1, with 10 bases matching TRBD1. Trimming at V came to 4 bases and at J to 1 base, leaving 0 bases not matched to a gene. This CDR3 comprises 14 residues. CDR1 and CDR2 from the germline V gene are SNHLY and FYNNEI. Here the CDR3 reads CASSGTGGNTEAFF. The DNA for the CDR3 is TGTGCCAGCAGTGGGACAGGGGGGAACACTGAAGCTTTCTTT.

The gene calls are TRBV7-2 and TRBJ2-7; D perhaps matches TRBD1 (7 bases). Germline CDR1 and CDR2: SGHTA and FQGNSA. The length of the CDR3 is 15 residues. Trimming left V 5 bases short and J 1 base short, with 15 bases between. The CDR3: CASSLGGGLSYEQYF. CDR3 nucleotides: TGTGCCAGCAGCCTAGGAGGGGGCCTTTCCTACGAGCAGTACTTC.

The CDR3 DNA reads as TGTGCCAGTAGTAGAGGGGGCCGTTTTGGGAAGAGCTCCTACAATGAGCAGTTCTTC. This sequence encodes CASSRGGRFGKSSYNEQFF. V is TRBV19 and J is TRBJ2-1; TRBD1 aligns across 7 bases. From germline, CDR1 is LNHDA and CDR2 SQIVND (reference sequence). Trimming cost V 4 bases and J 0 bases; bases outside gene matches: 15. The CDR3 consists of 19 residues.

This sequence joins TRBV9 and TRBJ1-2, with 9 bases identical to TRBD1. This CDR3 spans 14 amino acids. Germline V CDR1 and CDR2: SGDLS, YYNGEE. Losses at the gene ends were 0 bases for V and 8 bases for J; bases not matched to a gene: 5. The CDR3 DNA is TGTGCCAGCAGCGTAGGGACAGGGGATAGGGGCTACACCTTC. Residues: CASSVGTGDRGYTF.

The chain recombines TRBV6-2 or TRBV6-3 with TRBJ2-7; 10 nucleotides align to TRBD1. Germline CDR1 and CDR2: MNHEY and SVGEGT. The ends lost 4 bases at V and 5 bases at J; junction bases unmatched: 14. The CDR3 totals 17 residues. The CDR3 protein is CASSSLTSGTGDNEQYF. CDR3 DNA: TGTGCCAGCAGTTCCCTCACGTCCGGGACAGGGGATAACGAGCAGTACTTC.

This chain uses TRBV4-1 with TRBJ2-1; 8 bases line up with TRBD1. This CDR3 contains 14 residues. Germline lookup yields CDR1 MGHRA and CDR2 YSYEKL. The V gene end was trimmed by 2 bases and the J gene end by 10 bases; junction bases not matched to a gene: 7. CDR3 amino acids: CASSQTGGLGEQFF. In nucleotides, the CDR3 is TGCGCCAGCAGCCAAACAGGGGGACTGGGGGAGCAGTTCTTC.

The gene calls are TRBV5-1 and TRBJ1-5, with a weak D call TRBD1 (5 bases). This CDR3 is 15 amino acids long. The V gene's germline CDR1 is SGHRS and CDR2 YFSETQ. V lost 0 bases, J lost 0 bases, and 7 bases lay in between. The CDR3 reads CASSLAGVSNQPQHF. The CDR3 region has the DNA TGCGCCAGCAGCTTGGCGGGGGTTAGCAATCAGCCCCAGCATTTT.

This chain links TRBV5-1 with TRBJ1-1; D perhaps matches TRBD1 (6 bases). V was trimmed by 5 bases and J by 5 bases, leaving 19 bases between them. The V gene's germline CDR1 is SGHRS and CDR2 YFSETQ. The CDR3 contains 15 residues. CDR3 bases: TGCGCCAGCAGTCTCTATTCGGGGCAGGGGACTGAAGCTTTCTTT. Encoded protein: CASSLYSGQGTEAFF.

This chain uses TRBV10-3 with TRBJ1-4; TRBD1 is a possible D gene (5 bases). This CDR3 has 12 amino acids. Trimming removed 8 bases from V and 6 bases from J, with 10 bases in between. Germline V lookup: CDR1 ENHRY, CDR2 SYGVKD. The DNA of the CDR3 is TGTGCCATCGGGGCAGAAGATGAAAAACTGTTTTTT. Protein product: CAIGAEDEKLFF.

This chain connects TRBV2 to TRBJ2-7; 7 bases are a match to TRBD1. The CDR3 extends over 14 amino acids. The germline V gene has CDR1 SNHLY and CDR2 FYNNEI. The trim removed 5 bases at V and 2 bases at J, leaving 6 bases unmatched. The CDR3 DNA is TGTGCCAGCAGTAGGGGACAGCTAACCTACGAGCAGTACTTC. It codes for CASSRGQLTYEQYF. The complete variable domain, with remaining parts taken from reference TRBV2 and TRBJ2-7, reads EPEVTQTPSHQVTQMGQEVILRCVPISNHLYFYWYRQILGQKVEFLVSFYNNEISEKSEIFDDQFSVERPDGSNFTLKIRSTKLEDSAMYFCASSRGQLTYEQYFGPGTRLTVT.

The sample holds one count of this clone. This chain links TRBV6-5 with TRBJ2-3, with unresolved D. The CDR3 is made up of 14 amino acids. CDR1 MNHEY and CDR2 SVGAGI come from the germline V gene. The ends were cut back, 2 bases at V and 4 bases at J, with 10 bases in the middle. The CDR3 spells CASSYRRPSDTQYF. CDR3 coding DNA: TGTGCCAGCAGTTACCGCAGGCCTTCAGATACGCAGTATTTT.

J is TRBJ1-3 and V is TRBV4-1; D remains unclear. V was pared by 2 bases and J by 4 bases, with 15 bases between. The CDR3 totals 16 residues. Germline CDR1 reads MGHRA; CDR2 reads YSYEKL. The CDR3 sequence is CASSQPARGRGNTIYF. The CDR3 DNA reads TGCGCCAGCAGCCAACCGGCCCGGGGAAGGGGAAACACCATATATTTT.

The V and J genes are TRBV14 and TRBJ2-2; no clear D. The germline CDR1 and CDR2 sequences are SGHDN and FVKESK. Trimming stripped 2 bases from V and 3 bases from J, with 16 bases between. This CDR3 has 17 amino acids. Here the CDR3 reads CASSQSTSAFDTGELFF. The DNA of the CDR3 is TGTGCCAGCAGCCAATCTACCTCAGCGTTTGACACCGGGGAGCTGTTTTTT.